A selection of T cell receptor beta chains follows, all from one sample in a study of shared clonotypes between healthy human individuals. Profiling relied on immunoSEQ multiplex PCR, and the TCRdb table lists in-frame clones only, not all of them. Of some 680,000 clones in the sample, more than 70% were seen once. Sequencing was done on a sample of memory CD4+ T cells sorted from blood. These receptors all stem from a woman in her 30s in good health. CDR3s include the opening cysteine and the closing phenylalanine or tryptophan. D genes are given only for firm matches. Size tells how often a clone was seen (once, few, many) or the class of an expanded clone, and some rows leave it out.

v_gene: TRBV11-2
abundance: few
d_gene: TRBD2
j_gene: TRBJ2-5
CDR3nt: TGTGCCAGCAGCCAAGGACTAGCGGGAGGTCAAGAGACCCAGTACTTC
CDR3aa: CASSQGLAGGQETQYF

v_gene: TRBV10-2
abundance: NA
d_gene: TRBD1
j_gene: TRBJ2-7
CDR3nt: TGCGCCAGCAGTGAAGGGGGCCCCTACGAGCAGTACTTC
CDR3aa: CASSEGGPYEQYF

v_gene: TRBV2
abundance: NA
d_gene: TRBD1
j_gene: TRBJ1-6
CDR3nt: TGTGCCAGCAGCGGGACAGGTCCGATCAGATCACCCCTCCACTTT
CDR3aa: CASSGTGPIRSPLHF

v_gene: TRBV28
abundance: few
d_gene: NA
j_gene: TRBJ1-2
CDR3nt: TGTGCCACCCACCGGAGGGCCCTAGCCTCTTATGGCTACACCTTC
CDR3aa: CATHRRALASYGYTF

v_gene: TRBV6-5
abundance: NA
d_gene: TRBD2
j_gene: TRBJ2-7
CDR3nt: TGTGCCAGCAGTTACTCCTTTGGGGGGGACTACGAGCAGTACTTC
CDR3aa: CASSYSFGGDYEQYF

v_gene: TRBV25-1
abundance: NA
d_gene: TRBD2
j_gene: TRBJ2-3
CDR3nt: TGTGCCAGCAGTGCGACTAGCGGGAGAGGAGATACGCAGTATTTT
CDR3aa: CASSATSGRGDTQYF

v_gene: TRBV5-5
abundance: NA
d_gene: NA
j_gene: TRBJ2-5
CDR3nt: TGTGCCAGCAGCTCCTTCCAAGAGACCCAGTACTTC
CDR3aa: CASSSFQETQYF

v_gene: TRBV27
abundance: NA
d_gene: TRBD1
j_gene: TRBJ1-1
CDR3nt: TGTGCCAGCAGCCGATCTATGCAGGGGGCTACGAACATTGAAGCTTTCTTT
CDR3aa: CASSRSMQGATNIEAFF

v_gene: TRBV30
abundance: NA
d_gene: NA
j_gene: TRBJ1-1
CDR3nt: TGTGCCTGGAGTGCCTCTTTTACGGGGGGTATTACTGAAGCTTTCTTT
CDR3aa: CAWSASFTGGITEAFF

v_gene: TRBV18
abundance: few
d_gene: TRBD2
j_gene: TRBJ2-7
CDR3nt: TGTGCCAGCTCGTCTTCTAGCGGGAGTGGAAACGAGCAGTACTTC
CDR3aa: CASSSSSGSGNEQYF

v_gene: TRBV19
abundance: NA
d_gene: NA
j_gene: TRBJ1-2
CDR3nt: TGTGCCAGTAGTATTCGGCGGCAGGGGCATGGCTACACCTTC
CDR3aa: CASSIRRQGHGYTF

v_gene: TRBV11-3
abundance: few
d_gene: NA
j_gene: TRBJ2-3
CDR3nt: TGTGCCAGCAGCTTTGAAGGGGTGACAGATACGCAGTATTTT
CDR3aa: CASSFEGVTDTQYF

v_gene: TRBV10-3
abundance: few
d_gene: TRBD1
j_gene: TRBJ2-5
CDR3nt: TGTGCCATCAGTGATTCGGACAGGGTCCAAGAGACCCAGTACTTC
CDR3aa: CAISDSDRVQETQYF

v_gene: TRBV30
abundance: NA
d_gene: NA
j_gene: TRBJ1-5
CDR3nt: TGTGCCTGGAGCATTTCCAATCAGCCCCAGCATTTT
CDR3aa: CAWSISNQPQHF

v_gene: TRBV9
abundance: NA
d_gene: NA
j_gene: TRBJ2-2
CDR3nt: TGTGCCAGCAGCCCCCATCGGAGCGGTGGGGGCGGGGAGCTGTTTTTT
CDR3aa: CASSPHRSGGGGELFF

v_gene: TRBV28
abundance: few
d_gene: TRBD1
j_gene: TRBJ2-7
CDR3nt: TGTGCCAGCACGCCCTTGGGGGACAGGGGGCGACACGAGCAGTACTTC
CDR3aa: CASTPLGDRGRHEQYF

v_gene: TRBV19
abundance: NA
d_gene: NA
j_gene: TRBJ1-3
CDR3nt: TGTGCCAGTAGTACCGGAAACACCATATATTTT
CDR3aa: CASSTGNTIYF

v_gene: TRBV7-9
abundance: NA
d_gene: NA
j_gene: TRBJ2-5
CDR3nt: TGTGCCAGCAGCCCCCTTCTATCCGCCGGGCAAGAGACCCAGTACTTC
CDR3aa: CASSPLLSAGQETQYF

v_gene: TRBV6-1
abundance: NA
d_gene: NA
j_gene: TRBJ2-1
CDR3nt: TGTGCCAGCAGTGCCTCTTTTGCGGACTCCTACAATGAGCAGTTCTTC
CDR3aa: CASSASFADSYNEQFF

v_gene: TRBV5-1
abundance: many
d_gene: TRBD1
j_gene: TRBJ2-4
CDR3nt: TGCGCCAGCAGCTTGGAACGGAACAGGGGGTCAAACATTCAGTACTTC
CDR3aa: CASSLERNRGSNIQYF

v_gene: TRBV2
abundance: NA
d_gene: TRBD2
j_gene: TRBJ2-5
CDR3nt: TGTGCCAGCAGTGATGGTTCAGCGGGAGAGGTGGGGACCCAGTACTTC
CDR3aa: CASSDGSAGEVGTQYF

v_gene: TRBV19
abundance: once
d_gene: TRBD1
j_gene: TRBJ2-6
CDR3nt: TGTGCCAGTAGGGGACAGTCGGCCTCTGGGGCCAACGTCCTGACTTTC
CDR3aa: CASRGQSASGANVLTF

v_gene: TRBV11-2
abundance: NA
d_gene: NA
j_gene: TRBJ2-7
CDR3nt: TGTGCCAGCAGCTTAGAGACCGTTAGCTCCTACGAGCAGTACTTC
CDR3aa: CASSLETVSSYEQYF

v_gene: TRBV7-2
abundance: NA
d_gene: NA
j_gene: TRBJ1-3
CDR3nt: TGTGCCACCAACGCGGGCTCTGGAAACACCATATATTTT
CDR3aa: CATNAGSGNTIYF

v_gene: TRBV11-2
abundance: few
d_gene: NA
j_gene: TRBJ2-7
CDR3nt: TGTGCCAGCACCCCACAGAGGGACTCCTACGAGCAGTACTTC
CDR3aa: CASTPQRDSYEQYF

v_gene: TRBV7-9
abundance: few
d_gene: NA
j_gene: TRBJ2-5
CDR3nt: TGTGCCAGCAGCCCCGGAGAGGGCGGCCGACGTGGGGAGACCCAGTACTTC
CDR3aa: CASSPGEGGRRGETQYF

v_gene: TRBV11-2
abundance: NA
d_gene: NA
j_gene: TRBJ1-1
CDR3nt: TGTGCCAGCAGCTTATCTACCGGGGTGAACACTGAAGCTTTCTTT
CDR3aa: CASSLSTGVNTEAFF

v_gene: TRBV6-1
abundance: NA
d_gene: NA
j_gene: TRBJ1-5
CDR3nt: TGTGCCAGCAGTAACCGGGACCCTACCTTAGCCCAGCATTTT
CDR3aa: CASSNRDPTLAQHF

v_gene: TRBV9
abundance: NA
d_gene: NA
j_gene: TRBJ2-3
CDR3nt: TGTGCCAGCAGCGTTCAGGGCTCGACCACAGATACGCAGTATTTT
CDR3aa: CASSVQGSTTDTQYF

v_gene: TRBV19
abundance: many
d_gene: TRBD1
j_gene: TRBJ2-5
CDR3nt: TGTGCCAGTAGTATGACAGGGGTTGAGACCCAGTACTTC
CDR3aa: CASSMTGVETQYF

v_gene: TRBV30
abundance: NA
d_gene: TRBD2
j_gene: TRBJ2-5
CDR3nt: TGTGCCTGGAGTGTGGGAGGGCGCGAGACCCAGTACTTC
CDR3aa: CAWSVGGRETQYF

v_gene: TRBV10-3
abundance: once
d_gene: TRBD1
j_gene: TRBJ1-1
CDR3nt: TGTGCCATCGGGACAGGGGACACTGAAGCTTTCTTT
CDR3aa: CAIGTGDTEAFF

v_gene: TRBV7-9
abundance: NA
d_gene: NA
j_gene: TRBJ2-2
CDR3nt: TGTGCCAGCAGCGTTCAAAACACCGGGGAGCTGTTTTTT
CDR3aa: CASSVQNTGELFF

v_gene: TRBV5-1
abundance: NA
d_gene: NA
j_gene: TRBJ1-1
CDR3nt: TGCGCCAGCAGCCTCGGACGCGAAGGTGAAGCTTTCTTT
CDR3aa: CASSLGREGEAFF

v_gene: TRBV5-1
abundance: once
d_gene: TRBD1
j_gene: TRBJ2-3
CDR3nt: TGCGCCAGCAGCAGGGACAGGGGAGGCACAGATACGCAGTATTTT
CDR3aa: CASSRDRGGTDTQYF

v_gene: TRBV2
abundance: NA
d_gene: NA
j_gene: TRBJ2-1
CDR3nt: TGTGCCAGCAGGGGGGCTGAGCCCCACAATGAGCAGTTCTTC
CDR3aa: CASRGAEPHNEQFF

v_gene: TRBV9
abundance: NA
d_gene: NA
j_gene: TRBJ1-5
CDR3nt: TGTGCCAGCAGCTCCCAAGGCAATCAGCCCCAGCATTTT
CDR3aa: CASSSQGNQPQHF

v_gene: TRBV2
abundance: NA
d_gene: NA
j_gene: TRBJ1-2
CDR3nt: TGTGCCAGCATTTTTCCTTTCACGGTGGGCTACACCTTC
CDR3aa: CASIFPFTVGYTF

v_gene: TRBV11-2
abundance: few
d_gene: NA
j_gene: TRBJ2-7
CDR3nt: TGTGCCAGCAGCTTAGATGTCAGACCCTACGAGCAGTACTTC
CDR3aa: CASSLDVRPYEQYF

v_gene: TRBV18
abundance: few
d_gene: NA
j_gene: TRBJ1-1
CDR3nt: TGTGCCAGCTCACCAACGAAGGCAGGGAACACTGAAGCTTTCTTT
CDR3aa: CASSPTKAGNTEAFF

v_gene: TRBV28
abundance: NA
d_gene: NA
j_gene: TRBJ1-1
CDR3nt: TGTGCCAGCAGTCCGTGGGACAATAAACAGGGAAACACTGAAGCTTTCTTT
CDR3aa: CASSPWDNKQGNTEAFF